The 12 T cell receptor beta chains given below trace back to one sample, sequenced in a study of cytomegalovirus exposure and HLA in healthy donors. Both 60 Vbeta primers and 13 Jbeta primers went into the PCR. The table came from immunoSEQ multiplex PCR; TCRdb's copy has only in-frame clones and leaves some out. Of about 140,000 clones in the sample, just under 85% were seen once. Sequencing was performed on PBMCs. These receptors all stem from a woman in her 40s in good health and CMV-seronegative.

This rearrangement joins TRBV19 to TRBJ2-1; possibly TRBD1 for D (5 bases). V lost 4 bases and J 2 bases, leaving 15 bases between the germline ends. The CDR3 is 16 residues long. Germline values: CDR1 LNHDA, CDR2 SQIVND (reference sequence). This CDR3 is CASSTLQVLTYNEQFF. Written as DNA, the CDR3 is TGTGCCAGTAGTACATTACAGGTGCTTACCTACAATGAGCAGTTCTTC.

The CDR3 sequence is CASSPGTGGTEQYF. In nucleotides, the CDR3 is TGTGCCAGCAGCCCAGGGACAGGAGGAACCGAGCAGTACTTC. The chain combines TRBV7-9 with TRBJ2-7; 8 nucleotides align to TRBD1. Trimming cost V 5 bases and J 6 bases; bases outside gene matches: 9. The CDR3 covers 14 residues. CDR1 is SEHNR, CDR2 FQNEAQ, per germline (reference sequence).

CDR3 in DNA: TGTGCCAGCTCACATGGGACAGGGAACGGGGAGCTGTTTTTT. Translating gives CASSHGTGNGELFF. The V gene is TRBV18, the J gene TRBJ2-2; 9 bases agree with TRBD1. V shed 4 bases, J shed 7 bases, and the junction held 4 bases outside the gene matches. The germline V gene has CDR1 KGHSH and CDR2 LQKENI. CDR3 length: 14 amino acids.

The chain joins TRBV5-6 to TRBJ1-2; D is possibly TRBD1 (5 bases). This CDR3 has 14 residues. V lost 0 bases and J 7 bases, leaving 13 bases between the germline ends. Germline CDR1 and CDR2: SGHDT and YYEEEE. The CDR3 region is CASSLGDRRGGYTF. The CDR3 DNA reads TGTGCCAGCAGCTTGGGCGACAGAAGGGGTGGCTACACCTTC.

The CDR3 protein is CASRQTGTAKNIQYF. CDR3 in DNA: TGCGCCAGCAGGCAAACAGGGACAGCCAAAAACATTCAGTACTTC. The V gene is TRBV5-1, the J gene TRBJ2-4, with D possibly TRBD1 on 6 matching bases. CDR1 is SGHRS, CDR2 YFSETQ, per germline. The CDR3 consists of 15 residues. The germline V and J ends were trimmed by 5 bases and 0 bases, with 12 bases remaining between them.

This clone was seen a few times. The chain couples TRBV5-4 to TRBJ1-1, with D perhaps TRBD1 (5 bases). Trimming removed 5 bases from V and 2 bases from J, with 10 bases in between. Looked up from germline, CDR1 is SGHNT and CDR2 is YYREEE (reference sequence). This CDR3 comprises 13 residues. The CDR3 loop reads CASSRGYNTEAFF. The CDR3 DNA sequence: TGTGCCAGCAGTAGGGGTTACAACACTGAAGCTTTCTTT.

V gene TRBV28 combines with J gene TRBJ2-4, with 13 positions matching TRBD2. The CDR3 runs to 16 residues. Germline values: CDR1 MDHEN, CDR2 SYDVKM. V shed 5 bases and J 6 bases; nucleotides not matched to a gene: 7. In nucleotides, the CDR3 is TGTGCCAGCAGTCCAGGACTAGCGGGAGTCAGAAACATTCAGTACTTC. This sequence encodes CASSPGLAGVRNIQYF.

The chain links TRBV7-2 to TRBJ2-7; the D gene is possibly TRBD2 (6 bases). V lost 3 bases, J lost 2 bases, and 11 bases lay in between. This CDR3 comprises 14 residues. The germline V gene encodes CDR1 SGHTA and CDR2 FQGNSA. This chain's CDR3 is CASSFGGTAYEQYF. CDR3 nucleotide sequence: TGTGCCAGCAGCTTTGGGGGGACCGCCTACGAGCAGTACTTC.

In DNA form, the CDR3 reads TGTGCCAGCTCACCGACAGGGGGAATAAGGAACACTGAAGCTTTCTTT. Amino acid sequence: CASSPTGGIRNTEAFF. The chain carries TRBV7-3 and TRBJ1-1; 9 bases fit TRBD1. This CDR3 comprises 16 residues. Germline CDR1 SGHTA, CDR2 FQGTGA. Trimming cost V 8 bases and J 1 base; bases outside gene matches: 11.

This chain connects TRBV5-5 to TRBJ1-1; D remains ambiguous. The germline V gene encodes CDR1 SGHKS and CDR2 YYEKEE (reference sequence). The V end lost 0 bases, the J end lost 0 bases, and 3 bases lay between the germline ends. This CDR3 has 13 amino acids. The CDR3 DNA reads TGTGCCAGCAGCTTGGTAGTGAACACTGAAGCTTTCTTT. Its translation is CASSLVVNTEAFF.

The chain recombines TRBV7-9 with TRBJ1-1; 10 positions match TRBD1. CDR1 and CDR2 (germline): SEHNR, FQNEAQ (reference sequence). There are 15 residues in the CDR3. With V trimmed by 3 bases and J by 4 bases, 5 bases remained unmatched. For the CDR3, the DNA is TGTGCCAGCAGCTTTGGGGACAGGGGTGGCACTGAAGCTTTCTTT. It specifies CASSFGDRGGTEAFF.

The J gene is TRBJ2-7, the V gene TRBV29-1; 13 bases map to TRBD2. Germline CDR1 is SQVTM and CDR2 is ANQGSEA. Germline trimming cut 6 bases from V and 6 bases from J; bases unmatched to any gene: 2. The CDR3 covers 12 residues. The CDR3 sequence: CSVGTSGAEQYF. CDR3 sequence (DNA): TGCAGCGTCGGGACTAGCGGGGCCGAGCAGTACTTC.